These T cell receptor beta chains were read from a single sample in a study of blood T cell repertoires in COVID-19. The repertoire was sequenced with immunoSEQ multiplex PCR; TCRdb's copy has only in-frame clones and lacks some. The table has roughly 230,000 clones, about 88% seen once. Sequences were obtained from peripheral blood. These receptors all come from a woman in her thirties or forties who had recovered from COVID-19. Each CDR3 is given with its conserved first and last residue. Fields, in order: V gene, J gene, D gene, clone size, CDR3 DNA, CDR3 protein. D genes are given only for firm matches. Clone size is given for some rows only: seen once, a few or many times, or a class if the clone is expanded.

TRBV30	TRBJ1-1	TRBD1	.	TGTGCCTGGAGTGGACAGGGACAGATTGAAGCTTTCTTT	CAWSGQGQIEAFF
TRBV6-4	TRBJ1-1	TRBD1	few	TGTGCCAGCAGTGACGGTACAGGGGGGAACACTGAAGCTTTCTTT	CASSDGTGGNTEAFF
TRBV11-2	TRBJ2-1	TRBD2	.	TGTGCCAGCAGCTTAGCTAGCGGAGTGGACTTCGAGCAGTTCTTC	CASSLASGVDFEQFF
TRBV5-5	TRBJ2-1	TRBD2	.	TGTGCCAGCAGCCCCCGACTAGCGGGAGGGCAAAGGGTCAATGAGCAGTTCTTC	CASSPRLAGGQRVNEQFF
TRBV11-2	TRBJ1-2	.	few	TGTGCCAGCAGCTTAGATTGGAACAGCGGCTATGGCTACACCTTC	CASSLDWNSGYGYTF
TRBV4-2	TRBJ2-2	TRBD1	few	TGTGCCAGCAGCCAAGCCGACAGGGGAGGCACCGGGGAGCTGTTTTTT	CASSQADRGGTGELFF
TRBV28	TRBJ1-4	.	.	TGTGCCAGCAGCTCGGGAAACAGGGCCGCTGAAAAACTGTTTTTT	CASSSGNRAAEKLFF
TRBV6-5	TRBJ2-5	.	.	TGTGCCAGCAGTCTTAGACAAGAGACCCAGTACTTC	CASSLRQETQYF
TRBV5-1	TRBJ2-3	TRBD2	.	TGCGCCAGCAGCTTGGTGGCGGGGGGGGATACGCAGTATTTT	CASSLVAGGDTQYF
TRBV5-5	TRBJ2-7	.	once	TGTGCCAGCAGCCAGACCTACGAGCAGTACTTC	CASSQTYEQYF
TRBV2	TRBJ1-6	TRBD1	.	TGTGCCCGACGGGACAGTAGAGGATATAATTCACCCCTCCACTTT	CARRDSRGYNSPLHF
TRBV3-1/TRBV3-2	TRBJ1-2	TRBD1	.	TGTGCCAGCAGCCCAGGGACAGACACCAACTATGGCTACACCTTC	CASSPGTDTNYGYTF
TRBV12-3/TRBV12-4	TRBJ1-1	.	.	TGTGCCAGCAGTTTAACCGGGAGCACTGAAGCTTTCTTT	CASSLTGSTEAFF
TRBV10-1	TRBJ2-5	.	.	TGCGCCAGCAGTGAGGGACAGGGAGGGGGCCAAGAGACCCAGTACTTC	CASSEGQGGGQETQYF
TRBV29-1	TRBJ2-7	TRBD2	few	TGCAGCGTTGGGACTAGCGGCGACTACGAGCAGTACTTC	CSVGTSGDYEQYF
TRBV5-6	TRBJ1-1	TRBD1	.	TGTGCCAGCAGCTTTTTTACAGGGGGGTTTAACACTGAAGCTTTCTTT	CASSFFTGGFNTEAFF
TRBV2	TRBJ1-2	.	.	TGTGCCAGCAGTGAAGGGGGCCTTTACACCTTC	CASSEGGLYTF
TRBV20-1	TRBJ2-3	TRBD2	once	TGCAGTGCTAGTCCCAGCGGGAGGGCCGCAGATACGCAGTATTTT	CSASPSGRAADTQYF
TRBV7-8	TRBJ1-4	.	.	TGTGCCAGCAGACTAGCAGGGCCTAATGAAAAACTGTTTTTT	CASRLAGPNEKLFF
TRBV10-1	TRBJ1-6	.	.	TGCGCCAGCAGCCTAGGGGTCGGCTCACCCCTCCACTTT	CASSLGVGSPLHF
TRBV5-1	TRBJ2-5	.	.	TGCGCCAGCAGCCAGAACCTACAGGGTTCGGGGGAGACCCAGTACTTC	CASSQNLQGSGETQYF
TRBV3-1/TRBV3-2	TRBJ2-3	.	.	TGTGCCAGCAGCCAATTAGACACAGATACGCAGTATTTT	CASSQLDTDTQYF
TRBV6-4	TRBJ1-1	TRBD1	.	TGTGCCAGCAGTGCACAGGGGAAAACTGAAGCTTTCTTT	CASSAQGKTEAFF
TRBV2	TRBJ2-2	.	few	TGTGCCAGCAGTGATGGGGGCTTGGCCCCGGGTACCGGGGAGCTGTTTTTT	CASSDGGLAPGTGELFF
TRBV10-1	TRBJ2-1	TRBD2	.	TGCGCCAGCAGTGAGTCAAAAGGACTAGCGGGGATAAATGAGCAGTTCTTC	CASSESKGLAGINEQFF
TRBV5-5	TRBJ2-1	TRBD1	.	TGTGCCAGCAGCTTGGCAGGGGGCGAGGAGCAGTTCTTC	CASSLAGGEEQFF
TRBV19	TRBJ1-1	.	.	TGTGCCAGTACGGTGCAGGGGCCGACCTATGAAGCTTTCTTT	CASTVQGPTYEAFF
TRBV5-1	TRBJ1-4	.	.	TGCGCCAGCAGCTTGGCCCCCCAGGGGCTTAATGAAAAACTGTTTTTT	CASSLAPQGLNEKLFF
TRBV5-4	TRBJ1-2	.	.	TGTGCCAGCAGCTTGAAGGGGGTCTATGGCTACACCTTC	CASSLKGVYGYTF
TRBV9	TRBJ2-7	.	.	TGTGCCAGCAGCGTAGAAACGGGGACGGGGGTAGGCTACGAGCAGTACTTC	CASSVETGTGVGYEQYF
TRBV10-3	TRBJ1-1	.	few	TGTGCCATCAGACAGCCCACCCTTGACACTGAAGCTTTCTTT	CAIRQPTLDTEAFF
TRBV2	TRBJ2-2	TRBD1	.	TGTGCCAGCACCAGGGACAGGGGCGGGATCAGGGAGCTGTTTTTT	CASTRDRGGIRELFF
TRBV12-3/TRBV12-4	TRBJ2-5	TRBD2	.	TGTGCCAGCATGCCGGGGGGGCAAGAGACCCAGTACTTC	CASMPGGQETQYF
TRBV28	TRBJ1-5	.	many	TGTGCCAGCAGTTTGACAGGATTCCAGCCCCAGCATTTT	CASSLTGFQPQHF
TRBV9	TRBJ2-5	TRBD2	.	TGTGCCAGCAGCGTAGCAGTTGGACTAGTATCCCAAGAGACCCAGTACTTC	CASSVAVGLVSQETQYF
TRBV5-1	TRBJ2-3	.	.	TGCGCCAGCAGCTCCCTGACTAGCACAGATACGCAGTATTTT	CASSSLTSTDTQYF
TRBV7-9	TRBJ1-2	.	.	TGTGCCAGCAGCTTATTCCAGTCTAACTATGGCTACACCTTC	CASSLFQSNYGYTF
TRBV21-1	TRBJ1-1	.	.	TGTGCCAGCAGCAGCCACAGGGCCGGACAGGGTAAAAAAGCTTTCTTT	CASSSHRAGQGKKAFF
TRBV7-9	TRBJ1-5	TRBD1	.	TGTGCCAGCAGCGATGACAGGGAGGATCAGCCCCAGCATTTT	CASSDDREDQPQHF
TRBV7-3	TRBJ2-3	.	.	TGTGCCAGCAGCTCCCGGATTGGCGGGGCGCAGTATTTT	CASSSRIGGAQYF
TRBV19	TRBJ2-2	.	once	TGTGCCAGTAGCAAGAGGGATCGGTCCGGGGAGCTGTTTTTT	CASSKRDRSGELFF
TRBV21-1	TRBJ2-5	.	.	TGTGCCAGCAGCACGGTTACAGGGGGACGGGGCAATGGGGAGGAGACCCAGTACTTC	CASSTVTGGRGNGEETQYF